These T cell receptor beta chains were read from a single sample in a study of shared clonotypes between healthy human individuals. Assay used: immunoSEQ multiplex PCR; TCRdb lists only in-frame clones, some missing. This sample has more than 1.2 million clones, with around 98.5% found just once. The sequenced sample was naive CD4+ T cells sorted from blood. These receptors were collected from a man aged 25-45 years in good health. Both conserved end residues are part of each CDR3. A D gene is named only where the DNA matches it firmly. The size of a clone is reported for some rows only, either as once, few or many, or as a class for expanded clones.

>TRBV5-6|TRBJ1-1|NA|NA
CASSRTDTNTEAFF
TGTGCCAGCAGTCGGACGGACACGAACACTGAAGCTTTCTTT
>TRBV7-9|TRBJ2-2|TRBD2|NA
CASSLEQTSGSSGELFF
TGTGCCAGCAGCTTAGAGCAGACTAGCGGGAGTTCCGGGGAGCTGTTTTTT
>TRBV28|TRBJ2-7|NA|once
CASREVDEQYF
TGTGCCAGCAGGGAAGTGGACGAGCAGTACTTC
>TRBV2|TRBJ1-3|NA|NA
CASGGLRSGNTIYF
TGTGCCAGCGGGGGCCTTCGATCGGGGAACACCATATATTTT
>TRBV7-9|TRBJ2-7|NA|NA
CASSWGDASEQYF
TGTGCCAGCAGCTGGGGAGATGCGAGCGAGCAGTACTTC
>TRBV28|TRBJ2-5|TRBD2|NA
CASSLGGLAVETQYF
TGTGCCAGCAGTTTAGGTGGCCTAGCGGTCGAGACCCAGTACTTC
>TRBV18|TRBJ2-1|NA|NA
CASSPRTGRSGLAGNEQFF
TGTGCCAGCTCACCTCGGACAGGGCGCTCAGGACTAGCTGGCAATGAGCAGTTCTTC
>TRBV7-8|TRBJ2-6|NA|NA
CASSLAVPSGANVLTF
TGTGCCAGCAGCTTAGCCGTCCCGTCTGGGGCCAACGTCCTGACTTTC
>TRBV7-9|TRBJ1-3|NA|few
CASSSGDTIYF
TGTGCCAGCAGCTCGGGGGACACCATATATTTT
>TRBV9|TRBJ2-3|NA|NA
CASSSQNTDTQYF
TGTGCCAGCAGCTCCCAGAACACAGATACGCAGTATTTT
>TRBV7-2|TRBJ2-5|TRBD2|NA
CASSRRGSQETQYF
TGTGCCAGCAGCCGACGCGGGAGTCAAGAGACCCAGTACTTC
>TRBV19|TRBJ1-4|NA|NA
CASSMTRVENEKLFF
TGTGCCAGTAGTATGACCCGGGTAGAAAATGAAAAACTGTTTTTT
>TRBV7-3|TRBJ2-5|TRBD1|NA
CASSMTGGEETQYF
TGTGCCAGCAGCATGACAGGGGGCGAGGAGACCCAGTACTTC
>TRBV19|TRBJ1-1|NA|NA
CATTDPFLSGNTEAFF
TGTGCCACTACGGATCCCTTCCTTTCAGGTAACACTGAAGCTTTCTTT
>TRBV28|TRBJ2-7|NA|NA
CATEGIPYEQYF
TGTGCCACCGAAGGTATACCCTACGAGCAGTACTTC
>TRBV9|TRBJ2-1|TRBD2|NA
CASSPNPPGLALSSYNEQFF
TGTGCCAGCAGCCCAAACCCACCGGGACTAGCCCTAAGCTCCTACAATGAGCAGTTCTTC
>TRBV7-2|TRBJ2-7|NA|once
CASSLVVWDTDEQYF
TGTGCCAGCAGCTTAGTTGTTTGGGACACCGACGAGCAGTACTTC